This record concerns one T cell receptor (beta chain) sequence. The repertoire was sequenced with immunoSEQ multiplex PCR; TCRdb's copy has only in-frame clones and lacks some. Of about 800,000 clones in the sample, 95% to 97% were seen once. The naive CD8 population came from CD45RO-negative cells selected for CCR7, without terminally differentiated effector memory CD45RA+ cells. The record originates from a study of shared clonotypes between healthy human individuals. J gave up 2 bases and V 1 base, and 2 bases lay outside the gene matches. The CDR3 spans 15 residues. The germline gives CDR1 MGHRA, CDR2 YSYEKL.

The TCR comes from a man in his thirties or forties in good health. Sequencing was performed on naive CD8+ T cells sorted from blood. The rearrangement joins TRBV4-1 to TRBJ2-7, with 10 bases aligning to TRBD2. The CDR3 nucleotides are TGCGCCAGCAGCCAAGCGGGACTAGCGCCCTACGAGCAGTACTTC. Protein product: CASSQAGLAPYEQYF.